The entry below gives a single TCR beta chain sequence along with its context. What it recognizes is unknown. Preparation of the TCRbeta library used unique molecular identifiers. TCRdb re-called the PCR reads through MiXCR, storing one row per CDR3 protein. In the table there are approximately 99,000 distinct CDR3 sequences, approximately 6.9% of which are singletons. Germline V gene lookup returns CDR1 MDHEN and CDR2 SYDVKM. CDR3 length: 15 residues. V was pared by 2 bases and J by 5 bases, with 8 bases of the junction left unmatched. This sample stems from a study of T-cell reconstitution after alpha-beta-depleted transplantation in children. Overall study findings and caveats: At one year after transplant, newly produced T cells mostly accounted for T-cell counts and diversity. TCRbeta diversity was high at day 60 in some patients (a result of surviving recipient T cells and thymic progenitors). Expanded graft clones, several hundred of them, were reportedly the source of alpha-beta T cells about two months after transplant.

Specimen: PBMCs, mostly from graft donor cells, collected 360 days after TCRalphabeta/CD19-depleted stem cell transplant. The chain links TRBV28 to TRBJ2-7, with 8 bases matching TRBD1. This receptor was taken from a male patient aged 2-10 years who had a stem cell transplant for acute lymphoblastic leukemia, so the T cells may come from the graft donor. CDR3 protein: CASSLRLRGPDEQYF. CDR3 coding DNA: TGTGCCAGCAGTTTACGCCTCAGGGGGCCTGACGAGCAGTACTTC.